A single sample is the source of the 20 T cell receptor beta chains below, sequenced in a study of T cells after yellow fever vaccination (dated by TCRdb to between 2017 and 2020). Read against the paper, the sample's treatment or condition label means: live attenuated yellow fever vaccine strain. The library came from 5' RACE. Instrument on record: Illumina HiSeq 2500. TCRdb ran its own pipeline on the public reads, namely fastp trimming at Q25 and MiXCR clone calling, and kept in-frame beta chains. Each CDR3 protein appears once, grouped with its most common genes and DNA. For this sample the table gives approximately 350,000 distinct CDR3 sequences, of which 11% were detected only once. In total, the top ten clones hold more than 15% of the sample. The specimen was PBMCs, collected on the day of the first yellow fever vaccination. These receptors all stem from a young man who received the YFV17D yellow fever vaccine.

This clonotype was picked up many times. The chain is built from TRBV7-3 and TRBJ2-5, with 8 bases matching TRBD2. From germline, CDR1 is SGHTA and CDR2 FQGTGA. V shed 0 bases, J shed 4 bases, and the junction held 4 bases outside the gene matches. The CDR3 runs 15 residues. Here the CDR3 DNA reads TGTGCCAGCAGCTTAACCGGGGGGGCAGGAGAGACCCAGTACTTC. It translates to CASSLTGGAGETQYF.

Ten or more counts support this clonotype. The chain carries TRBV18 and TRBJ2-1; D tentatively fits TRBD1 or TRBD2 (5 bases each). V was pared by 3 bases and J by 12 bases, with 21 bases between. Per the germline V gene, CDR1 is KGHSH and CDR2 is LQKENI. The CDR3 loop spans 15 amino acids. CDR3 bases: TGTGCCAGCTCACCGGGTCCCGACGGGGCAATCGCGCAGTTCTTC. Translated, it gives CASSPGPDGAIAQFF.

This clonotype was counted many times. This chain links TRBV9 with TRBJ1-2; D is undetermined. The CDR3 totals 13 residues. Germline loops: CDR1 SGDLS, CDR2 YYNGEE. Between the trimmed V and J ends, which lost 0 bases and 4 bases, there was a span of 7 bases. In DNA, the CDR3 is TGTGCCAGCAGCGTAGATAGCGCCTATGGCTACACCTTC. This encodes CASSVDSAYGYTF.

The chain recombines TRBV7-8 with TRBJ1-1; D gene uncertain. CDR3 length: 16 amino acids. V lost 0 bases to trimming and J lost 4 bases, with 15 bases between them. Germline V gene sequence: CDR1 SGHVS, CDR2 FQNEAQ. CDR3 amino acids: CASSLARPGEGTEAFF. The CDR3 DNA reads TGTGCCAGCAGCTTAGCGCGCCCAGGTGAGGGCACTGAAGCTTTCTTT.

This sequence joins TRBV15 and TRBJ2-5; D unresolved. The CDR3 sequence is 12 residues long. Trimming took off 2 bases at V and 5 bases at J, with 6 bases between the two ends. Germline V gene lookup returns CDR1 LNHNV and CDR2 YYDKDF (reference sequence). The CDR3 reads CATSRFEETQYF. CDR3 bases: TGTGCCACCAGCAGATTCGAGGAGACCCAGTACTTC.

This sequence joins TRBV4-1 and TRBJ1-3; the match to TRBD1 covers 7 bases. The CDR3 sequence is 17 residues long. The V and J ends lost 1 base and 4 bases, in that order; junction bases with no gene match: 10. Germline CDR1 MGHRA, CDR2 YSYEKL. The CDR3 protein is CASSQVGGRVVGNTIYF. Here the CDR3 DNA reads TGCGCCAGCAGCCAAGTAGGGGGCAGGGTGGTAGGAAACACCATATATTTT.

Only a few counts were recorded for this clonotype. V gene TRBV6-1 combines with J gene TRBJ1-5, with D possibly being TRBD1 (5 bases). The CDR3 consists of 16 residues. Germline CDR1 reads MNHNS; CDR2 reads SASEGT. V lost 8 bases and J lost 4, with 21 bases in between. CDR3 sequence (DNA): TGTGCCAGCGTCAATGGTGCAGGGAGAAGGAATCAGCCCCAGCATTTT. As protein: CASVNGAGRRNQPQHF.

Concerning this clonotype itself: Relative to the germline gene, one junction end is altered; a read error may explain this. The chain uses TRBV7-2 and TRBJ1-1; possibly TRBD1 for D (5 bases). From germline, CDR1 is SGHTA and CDR2 FQGNSA. The CDR3 length is 14 residues. The CDR3 is CASSFKTAITEPFF. The CDR3 nucleotides are TGTGCCAGCAGCTTTAAGACAGCCATCACTGAACCTTTCTTT. The entire variable domain, with the rest obtained from reference TRBV7-2 and TRBJ1-1, is as follows: GAGVSQSPSNKVTEKGKDVELRCDPISGHTALYWYRQSLGQGLEFLIYFQGNSAPDKSGLPSDRFSAERTGGSVSTLTIQRTQQEDSAVYLCASSFKTAITEPFFGQGTRLTVV.

This clonotype was seen only a few times. This sequence joins TRBV20-1 and TRBJ1-1; 7 nucleotides line up with TRBD1. V shed 3 bases, J shed 2 bases, and the junction held 6 bases outside the gene matches. Germline lookup yields CDR1 DFQATT and CDR2 SNEGSKA (reference sequence). The CDR3 covers 14 residues. CDR3 coding DNA: TGCAGTGCTAGGCCAGGGGGGATCAACACTGAAGCTTTCTTT. Protein sequence: CSARPGGINTEAFF.

For the CDR3, the DNA is TGTGCCAGCGCGGGGTTAGCGGGGCGGGCAGATACGCAGTATTTT. Translation gives CASAGLAGRADTQYF. The V gene is TRBV28, the J gene TRBJ2-3, with TRBD2 identical over 8 bases. The ends lost 8 bases at V and 4 bases at J; junction bases unmatched: 11. The CDR3 runs to 15 residues. Germline V gene lookup returns CDR1 MDHEN and CDR2 SYDVKM.

The rearrangement links TRBV5-1 to TRBJ1-6; maybe TRBD1 (6 bases). V was trimmed by 1 base and J by 10 bases, leaving 18 bases between them. Germline values: CDR1 SGHRS, CDR2 YFSETQ. CDR3 length equals 16 residues. In DNA form, the CDR3 reads TGCGCCAGCAGCTTGTACTCGGACAGCCTTGGCTCACCCCTCCACTTT. It encodes CASSLYSDSLGSPLHF.

This clonotype turned up a few times. V is TRBV9 and J is TRBJ2-1; 9 bases map to TRBD2. Germline V gene data show CDR1 as SGDLS and CDR2 as YYNGEE. The CDR3 is 15 amino acids. Trimming took 0 bases from V and 5 from J; bases not matched to a gene: 3. This CDR3 is CASSVGSGGDNEQFF. The CDR3, as DNA: TGTGCCAGCAGCGTAGGTAGCGGGGGCGACAATGAGCAGTTCTTC.

This clonotype was found a few times. The chain has TRBV6-5 and TRBJ2-2; D is tentatively TRBD1 or TRBD2 (5 bases each). Trimming shortened V by 4 bases and J by 3 bases, and 12 bases separated the two germline ends. This CDR3 is built from 15 residues. The germline V gene has CDR1 MNHEY and CDR2 SVGAGI. CDR3 nucleotide sequence: TGTGCCAGCAGTTTGGGACGGATCCACACCGGGGAGCTGTTTTTT. Translation gives CASSLGRIHTGELFF.

This chain connects TRBV29-1 to TRBJ2-1; either TRBD1 or TRBD2 may fit D (6 bases each). The germline gives CDR1 SQVTM, CDR2 ANQGSEA. The CDR3 is made up of 16 amino acids. Trimming shortened V by 3 bases and J by 2 bases, and 17 bases separated the two germline ends. The CDR3 is CSVEGAEGHTYNEQFF. CDR3 coding DNA: TGCAGCGTTGAGGGCGCGGAGGGACACACCTACAATGAGCAGTTCTTC.

The chain couples TRBV20-1 to TRBJ2-5; D is unclear. Trimming took 8 bases from V and 3 from J, leaving 19 bases between them. The CDR3 covers 14 residues. The germline V gene encodes CDR1 DFQATT and CDR2 SNEGSKA (reference sequence). The CDR3 sequence is CSPMSQRGKETQYF. In DNA, the CDR3 is TGCAGTCCTATGTCCCAGCGAGGAAAAGAGACCCAGTACTTC.

This clonotype was picked up many times. The genes are TRBV7-3 and TRBJ2-3; D call uncertain. With 5 bases removed from V and 5 bases from J, the gap between germline ends came to 11 bases. Germline V lookup: CDR1 SGHTA, CDR2 FQGTGA. The CDR3 consists of 13 residues. The CDR3 loop is CASSPNYGDTQYF. Written as DNA, the CDR3 is TGTGCCAGCAGCCCGAACTATGGAGATACGCAGTATTTT.

This rearrangement joins TRBV5-1 to TRBJ2-2; D is uncertain. Trimming took 0 bases from V and 0 from J, leaving 6 bases between them. Germline assignment: CDR1 SGHRS and CDR2 YFSETQ. CDR3 length equals 15 residues. The CDR3 bases are TGCGCCAGCAGCTTGGTTCGAGCGAACACCGGGGAGCTGTTTTTT. This translates into CASSLVRANTGELFF.

The V gene is TRBV27, the J gene TRBJ1-5; TRBD1 matches 7 bases. With 5 bases clipped from V and 4 bases from J, the junction kept 5 bases outside the gene matches. The germline gives CDR1 MNHEY, CDR2 SMNVEV (reference sequence). The CDR3 length is 14 residues. CDR3 nucleotide sequence: TGTGCCAGCAGTCCATTACAGGGGAATCAGCCCCAGCATTTT. This encodes CASSPLQGNQPQHF.

This clonotype was detected many times. The chain couples TRBV7-9 to TRBJ1-1; a possible D gene is TRBD1 (5 bases). The CDR3 contains 13 residues. CDR1 is SEHNR and CDR2 is FQNEAQ in the germline V gene (reference sequence). Trimming took off 5 bases at V and 4 bases at J, with 11 bases between the two ends. The CDR3 reads CASSVQGGTEAFF. In DNA form, the CDR3 reads TGTGCCAGCAGCGTCCAGGGAGGCACTGAAGCTTTCTTT.

This chain connects TRBV6-5 to TRBJ2-7; no definite D call. The germline V and J ends were trimmed by 2 bases and 5 bases, with 4 bases remaining between them. Germline values: CDR1 MNHEY, CDR2 SVGAGI. This CDR3 has 11 residues. The CDR3 bases are TGTGCCAGCAGTTACGTCGACGAGCAGTACGTC. It is translated as CASSYVDEQYV.